Presented here are 2 T cell receptor beta chains from one specimen sequenced in a study of breast tumors, draining lymph nodes, adjacent tissues. Via MiXCR, TCRdb re-called the multiplex PCR reads, giving one row per CDR3 protein. The sample lists approximately 11,000 distinct CDR3 sequences; approximately 55% were seen once. The sequenced material came from breast tumor tissue. The receptors were sampled from a female donor with breast cancer. Some clones in this sample may be carry-over from other donors' samples.

This clonotype counts as medium-sized (0.01 to 0.1%). The CDR3, as DNA: TGTGCCAGCAGCGTAGGTACCACAGGCAATCAGCCCCAGCATTTT. This codes for CASSVGTTGNQPQHF. The rearrangement links TRBV9 to TRBJ1-5; no definite D call. The CDR3 consists of 15 residues. The germline V and J ends were trimmed by 0 bases and 2 bases, with 9 bases remaining between them. The germline V gene encodes CDR1 SGDLS and CDR2 YYNGEE.

The chain combines TRBV5-4 with TRBJ1-3, with 7 bases that match TRBD1. V trimming: 2 bases; J trimming: 4 bases; junction bases outside the gene matches: 9. In germline, CDR1 is SGHNT, CDR2 YYREEE (reference sequence). CDR3 length: 16 residues. The CDR3 loop reads CASSFRTGLRGNTIYF. Here the CDR3 DNA reads TGTGCCAGCAGCTTCCGGACAGGCCTCAGGGGAAACACCATATATTTT.